This T cell receptor beta chain appears in the sequencing data of a study of cytomegalovirus exposure and HLA in healthy donors (dated by TCRdb to 2017 to 2019). Broadly, across the study: A later analysis indicated that the roughly 120 validation repertoires were generated on the platform also employed for the approximately 700 repertoires of the first cohort. Besides the first cohort of 550 to 750 subjects, a separate validation cohort made up of 95 to 150 different subjects was used. The aim of the study was to test whether cataloging public T cell receptors could identify signatures of past pathogen exposure. To predict cytomegalovirus infection status, the study brought together high-throughput TCR immunosequencing, statistical association of individual TCRs with disease status, and machine learning. Overall study results and their limits: In a later analysis, TCRs clustered in the first cohort were found to also tend to co-occur in the 120 or so validation repertoires, with around 94% of cluster scores above 0. A later analysis had no HLA typing for the validation cohort, so co-occurrence there was scored across all 130 or so repertoires. It was suggested by the authors that the approach could potentially be generalized to other disease states and immunological phenotypes. The classifier was reported to diagnose cytomegalovirus status with high specificity and sensitivity in both the original cohort and the validation cohort. A few of the identified cytomegalovirus-associated TCR beta chains were confirmed in vitro to be specific for cytomegalovirus antigens. While some public TCRs were present in many individuals, most TCR sequences turned up only very rarely across donors. The study gave a list of about 150 TCR beta chains associated with cytomegalovirus.

Measured from the cysteine to the phenylalanine, the CDR3 is 17 residues long. This entry keeps only the CDR3 DNA: 51 bases, framed from base 1. CDR1 and CDR2 are drawn from the germline V gene: SGHRS, YFSETQ. After removal of 0 bases from V and 0 bases from J, the junction retains 2 bases not matched to a gene. Turning to this clone: Its antigen remains unidentified. The input lacks base qualities; no much larger clone sits a single base away.

The donors belonged to the validation cohort of around 110 subjects, which was separate from the approximately 700-subject first cohort. The method behind the library was the immunoSEQ multiplex PCR assay. The authors' pipeline ran thus. A statistical classification framework was built to diagnose cytomegalovirus status from the catalog of TCR beta chain sequences. This immuneACCESS table, as held by TCRdb, lists in-frame sequences with V and J called but not all clones. Of the missing ones, under half trace to an unresolved V gene in checked studies; the others have no known cause. D and trimming were read from the DNA, whereas the V and J calls and clone size are those reported in that table. This sample has fewer than 120,000 clones in its table, and around nine tenths of those were observed once. About 1.5% of the sample goes to the ten largest clones.

Here the chain combines TRBV5-1 and TRBJ2-1, with 11 bases aligning to TRBD2. This clonotype was obtained from a woman aged 30 to 39 in good health and CMV-seropositive. Sequenced sample: PBMCs. The CDR3 region has the sequence CASSLAGTSGSYNEQFF. The DNA is TGCGCCAGCAGCTTGGCCGGGACTAGCGGCTCCTACAATGAGCAGTTCTTC. The full variable domain, with segments outside the CDR3 supplied by the reference TRBV5-1 and TRBJ2-1 proteins, appears as KAGVTQTPRYLIKTRGQQVTLSCSPISGHRSVSWYQQTPGQGLQFLFEYFSETQRNKGNFPGRFSGRQFSNSRSEMNVSTLELGDSALYLCASSLAGTSGSYNEQFFGPGTRLTVL.